This TCR beta chain was sequenced during a study of shared clonotypes between healthy human individuals. Study as a whole: The donor pool was made up of a couple of women and a few men aged 18 to 49.

In the naive CD8 group, cells lacked CD45RO and were positively selected for CCR7, so terminally differentiated effector memory CD45RA+ cells were left out. Findings and limits, study-wide: Across a handful of donors, naive CD4 shared 5% to 6%, naive CD8 around 3.8%, memory CD4 roughly 2.5%, memory CD8 about 0.4%. Researchers sampled blood only, noting tissue repertoires likely differ. Clonotype sharing among the donors was expected to vary with sequencing depth.

V was shortened by 4 bases and J by 3 bases, with 14 bases between the two germline ends. The CDR3 is 14 residues long. Germline-derived CDR1 and CDR2 are SGHDT and YYEEEE. Sequencing used immunoSEQ multiplex PCR; TCRdb keeps in-frame clones, though not all of them. The sample contains 2 million to 2.5 million clones, about 92% of which appear only once. Regarding this clone: Antigen specificity is unknown.

Source material: naive CD8+ T cells from PBMCs. The clonotype was recovered from a man aged 18-30 years in good health. Some clones in this sample may be carry-over from other donors' samples. V gene TRBV5-6 combines with J gene TRBJ2-7; the D gene is possibly TRBD2 (6 bases). In nucleotides, the CDR3 is TGTGCCAGCAGCCAAACCGGGAGCGTCTACGAGCAGTACTTC. It encodes CASSQTGSVYEQYF.